This T cell receptor beta chain was recovered during a study of T-cell reconstitution after alpha-beta-depleted transplantation in children. TCRbeta library preparation incorporated unique molecular identifiers. TCRdb re-derived calls from the PCR reads in MiXCR, one entry per CDR3 protein. The data contain 200,000 to 300,000 distinct CDR3 sequences, approximately 12% of them seen just once; the ten biggest clones take up over 2.5%. This TCR was recovered from a human donor who donated a stem cell graft to a child with acute lymphoblastic leukemia. The input for sequencing was PBMCs from the stem cell graft donor, taken from the stem cell graft.

The CDR3 coding sequence is TGTGCCAGCAGCCCCGGAGGAGGGGGCCGCGAGCAGTACTTC. Its protein is CASSPGGGGREQYF. The J gene is TRBJ2-7, the V gene TRBV7-9; tentative D call: TRBD1 (7 bases). The CDR3 has 14 amino acids. Germline values: CDR1 SEHNR, CDR2 FQNEAQ (reference sequence). The V end lost 5 bases, the J end lost 6 bases, and 17 bases lay between the germline ends.